This record concerns one TCR beta chain sequence. The data derive from a study of blood T cell repertoires in COVID-19. Source study methods: Reference gene primer amplification in the assay estimated nucleated cell counts. Produced via immunoSEQ multiplex PCR; TCRdb's table is partial and in-frame only. Clone size and the V and J calls come from that table; the DNA yielded D and trimming. The table shows 250,000 to 350,000 clones, with approximately 88% occurring only once. The V end was cut by 6 bases, the J end by 1 base, with 15 bases between. From germline, CDR1 is KGHSH and CDR2 LQKENI. This CDR3 comprises 15 residues. Residents of about two dozen US areas, aged about 18 to 95 years, made up the participants. Two negative PCRs, clearance, or symptom resolution characterized the recovered Cohort 3 donors.

This TCR derives from a woman aged 18 to 35 who had recovered from COVID-19. Material: PBMCs or T cells enriched from blood (not recorded which). This chain connects TRBV18 to TRBJ1-1; no definite D call. The chain's CDR3 is CASSPSRYGNTEAFF. CDR3 coding DNA: TGTGCCAGCTCCCCTAGCAGGTACGGGAACACTGAAGCTTTCTTT.